These 30 T cell receptor beta chains were all obtained from the same sample, sequenced in a study of blood T cells in healthy people across ages. The use of a sample-barcoded 5' primer and a J-beta primer mix characterized a second PCR of about 7 to 12 cycles. Each CDR3 protein gets one entry after TCRdb re-called the 5' RACE reads with MiXCR. The sample has approximately 1.5 million distinct CDR3 sequences, about 35% seen once. Sequencing was performed on blood. These receptor sequences come from a woman aged 25 to 45 in good health.

The V gene is TRBV10-1, the J gene TRBJ2-7; unclear D gene. With 4 bases removed from V and 0 bases from J, the gap between germline ends came to 10 bases. Germline CDR1 and CDR2: WNHNN and SYGVQD (reference sequence). The CDR3 totals 14 residues. The CDR3 nucleotides read TGCGCCAGCAGTGTCGGGCGGAACTCCTACGAGCAGTACTTC. Translated, it gives CASSVGRNSYEQYF.

This clonotype was seen more than once but under ten times. CDR3 loop: CASSVGAGPYGYTF. CDR3 DNA sequence: TGTGCCAGCAGCGTAGGGGCAGGCCCCTATGGCTACACCTTC. The gene calls are TRBV9 and TRBJ1-2; D call uncertain. In germline, CDR1 is SGDLS, CDR2 YYNGEE. V lost 0 bases and J 4 bases, leaving 10 bases between the germline ends. The CDR3 covers 14 residues.

V usage is TRBV19 and J usage is TRBJ2-6; 7 bases are a match to TRBD1. V gave up 7 bases and J gave up 1 base; unmatched junction bases: 4. Germline V gene sequence: CDR1 LNHDA, CDR2 SQIVND (reference sequence). CDR3 length: 15 amino acids. In DNA form, the CDR3 reads TGTGCCAGTACGGGACAGCTTTCTGGGGCCAACGTCCTGACTTTC. Translating it yields CASTGQLSGANVLTF.

The genes are TRBV10-3 and TRBJ1-2; a possible D gene is TRBD1 (5 bases). The germline V gene encodes CDR1 ENHRY and CDR2 SYGVKD. V was cut by 4 bases and J by 7 bases, with 16 bases left in between. The CDR3 is 14 amino acids. This CDR3 is CAISGVEGRGGYTF. The CDR3 region has the DNA TGTGCCATCAGTGGGGTTGAGGGGCGAGGTGGCTACACCTTC.

The V gene is TRBV20-1, the J gene TRBJ2-7; 14 bases map to TRBD2. CDR3 length: 18 amino acids. J lost 4 bases, V lost 1 base, and 12 bases had no gene match. Germline CDR1 reads DFQATT; CDR2 reads SNEGSKA (reference sequence). The CDR3 is CSARGGLAGGPGRYEQYF. The CDR3 DNA reads as TGCAGTGCTAGAGGTGGACTAGCGGGAGGACCAGGACGTTACGAGCAGTACTTC.

This clonotype came up a few times. The chain uses TRBV6-1 and TRBJ2-7; D is perhaps TRBD2 (6 bases). Trimming pared 7 bases from V and 0 bases from J, leaving 16 bases between. The CDR3 runs to 15 residues. Germline CDR1 and CDR2: MNHNS and SASEGT. This CDR3 reads CASTRGGGDSYEQYF. The CDR3 DNA follows: TGTGCCAGCACCCGAGGCGGAGGGGACTCCTACGAGCAGTACTTC.

The chain combines TRBV5-1 with TRBJ2-5; 9 bases are shared with TRBD1. V was pared by 4 bases and J by 4 bases, with 14 bases of the junction left unmatched. CDR1 and CDR2 from the germline V gene are SGHRS and YFSETQ. The CDR3 is 17 residues long. This chain's CDR3 is CASSPRDRDFLRETQYF. The CDR3 coding sequence is TGCGCCAGCAGCCCCCGGGACAGGGATTTTCTTCGAGAGACCCAGTACTTC.

This clonotype was counted between two and nine times. The CDR3 DNA reads TGTGCCAGCAGCTTAGGCGGGGCGGACAGGTTCTTCAGTGCTTTCTTT. The encoded protein is CASSLGGADRFFSAFF. The chain employs TRBV7-8 and TRBJ1-1; TRBD1 matches at 7 bases. J gave up 11 bases and V 1 base, and 16 bases lay outside the gene matches. The CDR3 runs to 16 residues. Germline V gives CDR1 SGHVS, CDR2 FQNEAQ.

V usage is TRBV2 and J usage is TRBJ2-7, with 9 bases aligning to TRBD1. The V segment lost 4 bases and the J segment 2 bases; nucleotides outside the gene matches: 9. Germline CDR1 reads SNHLY; CDR2 reads FYNNEI. This CDR3 region has 16 residues. The CDR3 loop reads CASSGRTGAGTYEQYF. The CDR3 DNA reads as TGTGCCAGCAGTGGGAGGACAGGGGCCGGCACCTACGAGCAGTACTTC.

The rearrangement links TRBV5-1 to TRBJ2-3, with 10 positions matching TRBD2. The ends lost 3 bases at V and 1 base at J; junction bases unmatched: 8. Per germline, CDR1 SGHRS and CDR2 YFSETQ. The CDR3 has 17 amino acids. CDR3 coding DNA: TGCGCCAGCAGCTCTCTTATTACTAGCGGGGGCACAGATACGCAGTATTTT. Translated, it gives CASSSLITSGGTDTQYF. The full variable domain, with the rest looked up from reference TRBV5-1 and TRBJ2-3, is KAGVTQTPRYLIKTRGQQVTLSCSPISGHRSVSWYQQTPGQGLQFLFEYFSETQRNKGNFPGRFSGRQFSNSRSEMNVSTLELGDSALYLCASSSLITSGGTDTQYFGPGTRLTVL.

Worth noting for this clonotype: Mismatch with germline at one junction end may stem from a read error. This chain joins TRBV11-2 and TRBJ2-1; no definite D call. CDR3 length equals 12 residues. From germline, CDR1 is SGHAT and CDR2 FQNNGV. This CDR3 reads CACSLVGGEQFF. The CDR3 region has the DNA TGTGCCTGCAGCTTAGTTGGTGGGGAGCAGTTCTTC.

This sequence joins TRBV29-1 and TRBJ1-2; 9 bases are shared with TRBD1. The germline V gene encodes CDR1 SQVTM and CDR2 ANQGSEA. J gave up 0 bases and V 3 bases, and 2 bases lay outside the gene matches. CDR3 length: 14 amino acids. CDR3 bases: TGCAGCGTTGAGCGACAGGGGGCTAACTATGGCTACACCTTC. It specifies CSVERQGANYGYTF.

This clonotype occurred a few times. The J gene is TRBJ1-1, the V gene TRBV6-6; D is unresolved. V was cut by 5 bases and J by 4 bases, with 20 bases left in between. CDR1 is MNHNY, CDR2 SVGAGI, per germline (reference sequence). CDR3 length equals 16 residues. The CDR3 here is CASSHPREGVVTEAFF. The CDR3, as DNA: TGTGCCAGCAGTCACCCTCGGGAGGGTGTCGTCACTGAAGCTTTCTTT.

This clonotype was detected only once. The rearrangement uses TRBV20-1 and TRBJ1-5; the D gene is possibly TRBD1 (5 bases). The germline V gene has CDR1 DFQATT and CDR2 SNEGSKA (reference sequence). V shed 0 bases and J shed 4 bases, with 13 bases lying between them. The CDR3 loop spans 15 amino acids. The CDR3 sequence: CSARDYGGRNQPQHF. Written as DNA, the CDR3 is TGCAGTGCTAGAGATTACGGGGGACGAAATCAGCCCCAGCATTTT.

This clonotype has a handful of counts. V is TRBV28 and J is TRBJ2-1; 11 nucleotides line up with TRBD2. V lost 6 bases and J lost 3; bases outside the gene matches: 7. The CDR3 consists of 16 residues. Germline-derived CDR1 and CDR2 are MDHEN and SYDVKM. CDR3 region: CASRGLAELFYNEQFF. The CDR3 region has the DNA TGTGCCAGCAGGGGACTAGCGGAACTATTCTACAATGAGCAGTTCTTC. Complete variable domain (other parts from reference TRBV28 and TRBJ2-1): DVKVTQSSRYLVKRTGEKVFLECVQDMDHENMFWYRQDPGLGLRLIYFSYDVKMKEKGDIPEGYSVSREKKERFSLILESASTNQTSMYLCASRGLAELFYNEQFFGPGTRLTVL.

This clonotype was seen only a few times. The rearrangement uses TRBV5-4 and TRBJ2-5; D is uncertain. V was cut by 0 bases and J by 6 bases, with 9 bases left in between. CDR1 is SGHNT, CDR2 YYREEE, per germline (reference sequence). The CDR3 totals 13 residues. CDR3 protein: CASSLALEKTQYF. As DNA, the CDR3 is TGTGCCAGCAGCTTGGCACTGGAGAAGACCCAGTACTTC. Filled out from reference TRBV5-4 and TRBJ2-5, the complete variable domain reads ETGVTQSPTHLIKTRGQQVTLRCSSQSGHNTVSWYQQALGQGPQFIFQYYREEENGRGNFPPRFSGLQFPNYSSELNVNALELDDSALYLCASSLALEKTQYFGPGTRLLVL.

V is TRBV25-1 and J is TRBJ1-3; no clear D. Trimming cost V 1 base and J 0 bases, with 4 bases left between them. Looked up from germline, CDR1 is MGHDK and CDR2 is SYGVNS. This CDR3 has 14 residues. The CDR3 sequence is CASSEWSSGNTIYF. The CDR3 nucleotides are TGTGCCAGCAGTGAATGGAGCTCTGGAAACACCATATATTTT. Combining the CDR3 with reference TRBV25-1 and TRBJ1-3 gives the whole variable domain EADIYQTPRYLVIGTGKKITLECSQTMGHDKMYWYQQDPGMELHLIHYSYGVNSTEKGDLSSESTVSRIRTEHFPLTLESARPSHTSQYLCASSEWSSGNTIYFGEGSWLTVV.

The chain combines TRBV5-1 with TRBJ2-5, with 7 bases matching TRBD1. With the DNA end fitting TRBJ2-7 better, the J assignment may be wrong. Germline CDR1 SGHRS, CDR2 YFSETQ. The CDR3 is 15 amino acids. This CDR3 reads CASSLRQGPPCEQYF. CDR3 coding DNA: TGCGCCAGCAGCTTACGACAGGGCCCCCCGTGCGAGCAGTACTTC.

This clonotype was seen a few times. The chain uses TRBV28 and TRBJ2-3; D not certain. This CDR3 region has 14 residues. Germline CDR1 reads MDHEN; CDR2 reads SYDVKM. Trimming stripped 6 bases from V and 0 bases from J, with 10 bases between. The CDR3 coding sequence is TGTGCCAGCAGCGACTTGTCTAGCACAGATACGCAGTATTTT. Its protein is CASSDLSSTDTQYF. Drawing the rest from reference TRBV28 and TRBJ2-3, the complete variable domain is DVKVTQSSRYLVKRTGEKVFLECVQDMDHENMFWYRQDPGLGLRLIYFSYDVKMKEKGDIPEGYSVSREKKERFSLILESASTNQTSMYLCASSDLSSTDTQYFGPGTRLTVL.

In regard to this clonotype: A junction end diverges from the germline sequence, so it may reflect a read error. The chain couples TRBV28 to TRBJ1-1, with D maybe TRBD1 (5 bases). Germline V gives CDR1 MDHEN, CDR2 SYDVKM. The CDR3 spans 12 residues. The CDR3 bases are TGTGCCAGCGTCATCGGAGGGGCTGAAGCCTTCTTT. Translated: CASVIGGAEAFF.

The J gene is TRBJ1-1, the V gene TRBV6-1; maybe TRBD1 (6 bases). V gave up 4 bases and J gave up 2 bases, with 17 bases separating them. The CDR3 spans 16 residues. The germline gives CDR1 MNHNS, CDR2 SASEGT. The DNA for the CDR3 is TGTGCCAGCAGTGTTGTCCCCGAGACAGGAAACACTGAAGCTTTCTTT. The encoded protein is CASSVVPETGNTEAFF.

This clonotype was detected a few times. The chain carries TRBV5-1 and TRBJ2-1; unclear D gene. Per germline, CDR1 SGHRS and CDR2 YFSETQ. The CDR3 is made up of 14 amino acids. The V end was cut by 5 bases, the J end by 2 bases, with 11 bases between. The CDR3 sequence: CASSPTQAYNEQFF. The CDR3 DNA sequence: TGCGCCAGCAGTCCTACCCAGGCCTACAATGAGCAGTTCTTC.

This clonotype has at least ten counts. The chain joins TRBV5-1 to TRBJ2-1, with 7 bases matching TRBD2. The ends lost 0 bases at V and 4 bases at J; junction bases unmatched: 7. Germline loops: CDR1 SGHRS, CDR2 YFSETQ. The CDR3 runs 16 residues. The CDR3 sequence: CASSLGGGSVYNEQFF. The CDR3 DNA sequence: TGCGCCAGCAGCTTGGGTGGCGGGAGCGTTTACAATGAGCAGTTCTTC.

This clonotype showed up just a few times. The chain uses TRBV12-5 and TRBJ2-1; 11 bases align to TRBD2. J lost 4 bases, V lost 2 bases, and 1 base had no gene match. The CDR3 is 15 residues long. The germline CDR1 and CDR2 sequences are LGHNT and FRNRAP. The CDR3 loop reads CASGLLAGGYNEQFF. CDR3 sequence (DNA): TGTGCTAGTGGTTTGCTAGCGGGGGGATACAATGAGCAGTTCTTC.

With regard to this clonotype: This could be a read error, since a much larger clone is one nucleotide away. The chain links TRBV20-1 to TRBJ2-3, with 7 nucleotides matching TRBD2. CDR3 size: 16 residues. Germline loops: CDR1 DFQATT, CDR2 SNEGSKA (reference sequence). J gave up 2 bases and V 7 bases, and 15 bases lay outside the gene matches. The CDR3 nucleotides are TGCAGTGTCGACAAGGAGGGAAGCGGGGTCACAGATACGCAGTATTTT. Its translation: CSVDKEGSGVTDTQYF.

In its sample, this clonotype was seen a few times. V is TRBV5-4 and J is TRBJ2-7; D not certain. From germline, CDR1 is SGHNT and CDR2 YYREEE (reference sequence). Between the trimmed V and J ends, which lost 4 bases and 5 bases, there was a span of 19 bases. The length of the CDR3 is 15 residues. The CDR3 protein is CASSKGDMENDEQYF. As DNA, the CDR3 is TGTGCCAGCAGCAAAGGCGACATGGAGAATGACGAGCAGTACTTC.

The chain combines TRBV3-1 with TRBJ1-3; no reliable D call. The CDR3 covers 15 residues. Germline CDR1 reads LGHDT; CDR2 reads YNNKEL (reference sequence). Trimming shortened V by 6 bases and J by 0 bases, and 12 bases separated the two germline ends. The CDR3 reads CASSLDVISGNTIYF. CDR3 in DNA: TGTGCCAGCAGTCTAGACGTCATCTCTGGAAACACCATATATTTT.

V gene TRBV12-3 or TRBV12-4 combines with J gene TRBJ2-7; 11 nucleotides agree with TRBD2. V shed 6 bases, J shed 5 bases, and the junction held 9 bases outside the gene matches. The CDR3 runs to 15 residues. The CDR3 loop reads CASSRWTSGSDEQYF. CDR3 in DNA: TGTGCCAGCAGCCGATGGACTAGCGGGTCTGACGAGCAGTACTTC.

This clonotype was counted a few times. CDR3 DNA sequence: TGTGCCAGCAGCTTAACGGGGGGACTGGTTAACAATGAGCAGTTCTTC. Residues: CASSLTGGLVNNEQFF. This chain connects TRBV7-3 to TRBJ2-1; D might be TRBD2 (6 bases). This CDR3 region has 16 residues. Looked up from germline, CDR1 is SGHTA and CDR2 is FQGTGA. The ends were cut back, 0 bases at V and 5 bases at J, with 14 bases in the middle.

This chain uses TRBV7-2 with TRBJ1-4, with D unclear. CDR1 and CDR2 (germline): SGHTA, FQGNSA. V was shortened by 5 bases and J by 3 bases, with 7 bases between the two germline ends. The CDR3 sequence is 13 residues long. The CDR3 loop is CASSPAPNEKLFF. CDR3 nucleotides: TGTGCCAGCAGCCCCGCGCCTAATGAAAAACTGTTTTTT.